These T cell receptor beta chains were read from a single sample in a study of cytomegalovirus exposure and HLA in healthy donors. The method was immunoSEQ multiplex PCR; TCRdb's version includes in-frame clones alone and lacks a portion of them. The data hold roughly 120,000 clones, with about 90% observed a single time. The sample taken for sequencing was PBMCs. All receptors derive from a woman between 18 and 29 years old in good health and CMV-seronegative. Each CDR3 is given with its conserved first and last residue. The D gene is left open where the match is weak. Rows may omit the clone size; those that give it use once, few, many or a size class.

CDR3 protein: CASSDWTGGNTEAFF
clone size: -
D gene: TRBD1
J gene: TRBJ1-1
V gene: TRBV6-1

CDR3 protein: CASSPSFTVDEQYF
clone size: few
D gene: -
J gene: TRBJ2-7
V gene: TRBV18

CDR3 protein: CASSEWPTSGSYEQYF
clone size: -
D gene: TRBD2
J gene: TRBJ2-7
V gene: TRBV6-4

CDR3 protein: CASRSGATEAFF
clone size: -
D gene: -
J gene: TRBJ1-1
V gene: TRBV13

CDR3 protein: CASRATGSGANVLTF
clone size: -
D gene: -
J gene: TRBJ2-6
V gene: TRBV6-5

CDR3 protein: CSTPGTSGQFF
clone size: -
D gene: TRBD2
J gene: TRBJ2-1
V gene: TRBV20-1

CDR3 protein: CASSLNRAETQYF
clone size: -
D gene: -
J gene: TRBJ2-5
V gene: TRBV5-6

CDR3 protein: CSVASQGPRGGELFF
clone size: -
D gene: TRBD1
J gene: TRBJ2-2
V gene: TRBV29-1

CDR3 protein: CACSQGNEQYF
clone size: -
D gene: -
J gene: TRBJ2-7
V gene: TRBV30

CDR3 protein: CASSQGQNPALDGYTF
clone size: -
D gene: TRBD1
J gene: TRBJ1-2
V gene: TRBV7-8

CDR3 protein: CASGLSTGEWIAEAFF
clone size: once
D gene: TRBD1
J gene: TRBJ1-1
V gene: TRBV12-5

CDR3 protein: CAWSVLGGNGNQPQHF
clone size: -
D gene: -
J gene: TRBJ1-5
V gene: TRBV30

CDR3 protein: CSVVRQGAPYEQYF
clone size: once
D gene: TRBD1
J gene: -
V gene: TRBV29-1

CDR3 protein: CASSTPWGGEQYF
clone size: -
D gene: TRBD2
J gene: TRBJ2-7
V gene: TRBV7-2

CDR3 protein: CASSLSSGYSTDTQYF
clone size: few
D gene: TRBD2
J gene: TRBJ2-3
V gene: TRBV19

CDR3 protein: CASKIPGLSSSGYTF
clone size: -
D gene: -
J gene: TRBJ1-2
V gene: TRBV28

CDR3 protein: CASSESDPGIDYEQYF
clone size: -
D gene: -
J gene: TRBJ2-7
V gene: TRBV25-1

CDR3 protein: CASSPGVHTGELFF
clone size: -
D gene: -
J gene: TRBJ2-2
V gene: TRBV7-6

CDR3 protein: CASSSGQPLTEAFF
clone size: few
D gene: TRBD1
J gene: TRBJ1-1
V gene: TRBV7-8

CDR3 protein: CASSLDGQLASRNTIYF
clone size: -
D gene: -
J gene: TRBJ1-3
V gene: TRBV7-9

CDR3 protein: CASSLMAGGWDEQYF
clone size: -
D gene: TRBD2
J gene: TRBJ2-7
V gene: TRBV27

CDR3 protein: CASSLVPDNEQFF
clone size: -
D gene: -
J gene: TRBJ2-1
V gene: TRBV5-1

CDR3 protein: CASSPHESPLNYGYTF
clone size: once
D gene: -
J gene: TRBJ1-2
V gene: TRBV9

CDR3 protein: CAGRSSYNSPLHF
clone size: -
D gene: -
J gene: TRBJ1-6
V gene: TRBV28

CDR3 protein: CASSQLPLVGYSNQPQHF
clone size: -
D gene: -
J gene: TRBJ1-5
V gene: TRBV4-1

CDR3 protein: CATSRETADTGELFF
clone size: -
D gene: -
J gene: TRBJ2-2
V gene: TRBV18

CDR3 protein: CASSFSRQGATEAFF
clone size: -
D gene: TRBD1
J gene: TRBJ1-1
V gene: TRBV28

CDR3 protein: CAIHRGTNTEAFF
clone size: -
D gene: TRBD1
J gene: TRBJ1-1
V gene: TRBV2

CDR3 protein: CASSFGRGDTQYF
clone size: -
D gene: -
J gene: TRBJ2-3
V gene: TRBV7-2

CDR3 protein: CASSGGPYEQYF
clone size: -
D gene: -
J gene: TRBJ2-7
V gene: TRBV2

CDR3 protein: CASSLPLLGTASVYGYTF
clone size: -
D gene: TRBD1
J gene: TRBJ1-2
V gene: TRBV28

CDR3 protein: CASRLHGNSNTQYF
clone size: -
D gene: -
J gene: TRBJ2-3
V gene: TRBV6-4

CDR3 protein: CASRDSNYGYTF
clone size: -
D gene: -
J gene: TRBJ1-2
V gene: TRBV28

CDR3 protein: CASSYMQGADSQYF
clone size: -
D gene: TRBD1
J gene: TRBJ2-3
V gene: TRBV6-5

CDR3 protein: CASSFGQVATNEKLFF
clone size: -
D gene: TRBD1
J gene: TRBJ1-4
V gene: TRBV19

CDR3 protein: CASSLYGTLTSYEQYF
clone size: few
D gene: -
J gene: TRBJ2-7
V gene: TRBV7-2

CDR3 protein: CASSLAGQEYEQYF
clone size: -
D gene: TRBD1
J gene: TRBJ2-7
V gene: TRBV5-1

CDR3 protein: CASSAPGQSNTEAFF
clone size: -
D gene: TRBD1
J gene: TRBJ1-1
V gene: TRBV7-8

CDR3 protein: CASSWDRNNEQFF
clone size: -
D gene: TRBD1
J gene: TRBJ2-1
V gene: TRBV7-9

CDR3 protein: CASSPLAPDTQYF
clone size: -
D gene: -
J gene: TRBJ2-3
V gene: TRBV4-2

CDR3 protein: CASTPHGAIEPQHF
clone size: -
D gene: -
J gene: TRBJ1-5
V gene: TRBV7-2